This entry lists 27 T cell receptor beta chains sequenced from one sample in a study of siplizumab effects on memory and regulatory T cells. Generated by immunoSEQ multiplex PCR, the TCRdb table keeps only in-frame clones and is missing some. Among 92,000 or so clones listed, 90% were seen once. The sample consisted of CD4+ T cells sorted from blood. The origin of the receptors is a human donor in good health.

The chain links TRBV27 to TRBJ1-4; D is uncertain. This CDR3 comprises 15 residues. V lost 4 bases, J lost 2 bases, and 11 bases lay in between. Germline assignment: CDR1 MNHEY and CDR2 SMNVEV (reference sequence). The CDR3 nucleotides read TGTGCCAGCAGTTCCACCTCGCTGACTAATGAAAAACTGTTTTTT. It codes for CASSSTSLTNEKLFF.

On this clone: The final CDR3 position lacks the conserved phenylalanine or tryptophan, pointing to a likely read error. The chain couples TRBV4-1 to TRBJ2-7; TRBD2 matches at 12 bases. The CDR3 extends over 16 amino acids. V dropped 1 base and J dropped 4; count of bases not matched to a gene: 5. CDR1 is MGHRA and CDR2 is YSYEKL in the germline V gene. This CDR3 is CASSQGLAGGSYEQYL. The CDR3 region has the DNA TGCGCCAGCAGCCAAGGGCTAGCGGGAGGGTCTTACGAGCAGTACCTC.

Details on this clone: Within the sample, other DNA sequences also encode this same CDR3. V is TRBV5-1 and J is TRBJ1-5; D is undetermined. The V gene lost 2 bases and the J gene lost 1 base, with 7 bases spanning the gap. CDR3 length: 14 amino acids. The V gene's germline CDR1 is SGHRS and CDR2 YFSETQ. The CDR3 nucleotides are TGCGCCAGCAGCTTAGATGGAAGCAATCAGCCCCAGCATTTT. Translating it yields CASSLDGSNQPQHF.

This clone has just one count. V is TRBV30 and J is TRBJ2-2; D remains unclear. V was clipped by 0 bases and J by 6 bases, with 8 bases between them. The CDR3 has 13 residues. The germline V gene has CDR1 GTSNPN and CDR2 SVGIG (reference sequence). The CDR3 nucleotides are TGTGCCTGGAGTGTACTGGGCTCCGGGGAGCTGTTTTTT. Protein sequence: CAWSVLGSGELFF.

The chain combines TRBV19 with TRBJ2-3, with TRBD1 matching over 9 bases. The ends lost 5 bases at V and 3 bases at J; junction bases unmatched: 6. The CDR3 runs 15 residues. CDR1 is LNHDA, CDR2 SQIVND, per germline (reference sequence). In DNA, the CDR3 is TGTGCCAGTAGTTCGGACAGGGGCCCAACAGATACGCAGTATTTT. It codes for CASSSDRGPTDTQYF.

Only one count was recorded for this clone. The chain employs TRBV11-1 and TRBJ2-7; possibly TRBD1 or TRBD2 for D (5 bases each). Trimming removed 5 bases at V and 4 bases at J, with 9 bases between. CDR1 is SGHAT, CDR2 FQDESV, per germline (reference sequence). CDR3 length equals 12 residues. The CDR3 is CASSGDGYEQYF. Here the CDR3 DNA reads TGTGCCAGCAGCGGGGACGGATACGAGCAGTACTTC.

The chain links TRBV6-6 to TRBJ1-1, with a tentative D call TRBD1 (5 bases). CDR1 and CDR2 from the germline V gene are MNHNY and SVGAGI (reference sequence). This CDR3 spans 12 amino acids. Trimming removed 1 base at V and 8 bases at J, with 8 bases between. CDR3 in DNA: TGTGCCAGCAGTTACTTTCGGGGCGAAGCTTTCTTT. As protein: CASSYFRGEAFF.

As to this clone: This CDR3 is also generated by other DNA sequences in the sample. The chain is built from TRBV5-4 and TRBJ2-3; D is unresolved. The CDR3 spans 13 residues. Deletions cut 1 base from V and 2 bases from J, with 5 bases between. The germline V gene has CDR1 SGHNT and CDR2 YYREEE (reference sequence). The CDR3 reads CASSLTHTDTQYF. CDR3 bases: TGTGCCAGCAGCTTGACACACACAGATACGCAGTATTTT.

This clone was counted between two and nine times. The chain uses TRBV2 and TRBJ2-3, with D maybe TRBD2 (5 bases). CDR1 is SNHLY and CDR2 is FYNNEI in the germline V gene. CDR3 length equals 16 residues. V was clipped by 6 bases and J by 2 bases, with 18 bases between them. CDR3 amino acids: CASSGGPGPFTDTQYF. The CDR3 DNA is TGTGCCAGCAGCGGAGGTCCAGGACCCTTCACAGATACGCAGTATTTT. The complete variable domain, with remaining parts taken from reference TRBV2 and TRBJ2-3, reads EPEVTQTPSHQVTQMGQEVILRCVPISNHLYFYWYRQILGQKVEFLVSFYNNEISEKSEIFDDQFSVERPDGSNFTLKIRSTKLEDSAMYFCASSGGPGPFTDTQYFGPGTRLTVL.

The chain uses TRBV5-1 and TRBJ2-5, with TRBD1 matching over 7 bases. The CDR3 sequence is 13 residues long. Unmatched junction bases numbered 4, after V lost 4 bases and J lost 4 bases. The germline V gene has CDR1 SGHRS and CDR2 YFSETQ. CDR3 amino acids: CASSDRVRETQYF. CDR3 nucleotides: TGCGCCAGCAGCGACAGGGTTAGAGAGACCCAGTACTTC.

This clone was observed once. The chain combines TRBV28 with TRBJ2-1, with TRBD2 matching over 14 bases. Germline CDR1 MDHEN, CDR2 SYDVKM. V was pared by 1 base and J by 8 bases, with 4 bases of the junction left unmatched. The CDR3 is made up of 16 amino acids. CDR3: CASSLSGTSGSDEQFF. The CDR3 DNA reads TGTGCCAGCAGTTTATCCGGGACTAGCGGGAGCGATGAGCAGTTCTTC.

V is TRBV6-5 and J is TRBJ2-1; TRBD1 or TRBD2 may be the D gene (5 bases each). Germline V gives CDR1 MNHEY, CDR2 SVGAGI. Trimming stripped 5 bases from V and 5 bases from J, with 13 bases between. This CDR3 is 14 amino acids long. For the CDR3, the DNA is TGTGCCAGCAGTGGCCGGGACCGAAACAATGAGCAGTTCTTC. Protein product: CASSGRDRNNEQFF.

The chain is built from TRBV11-3 and TRBJ2-7; D not resolved. Germline CDR1 is SGHNT and CDR2 is YENEEA. This CDR3 has 13 residues. With 5 bases removed from V and 5 bases from J, the gap between germline ends came to 13 bases. CDR3 amino acids: CASSLTTGDEQYF. The CDR3 bases are TGTGCCAGCAGCCTAACAACGGGCGACGAGCAGTACTTC.

The J gene is TRBJ2-1, the V gene TRBV7-8, with 9 bases aligning to TRBD2. V lost 4 bases to trimming and J lost 3 bases; unmatched junction nucleotides: 10. CDR1 SGHVS and CDR2 FQNEAQ come from the germline V gene. The CDR3 spans 17 residues. DNA of the CDR3: TGTGCCAGCAGCTCTAGGGCGACTAGCGGAAACTACAATGAGCAGTTCTTC. Amino acid sequence: CASSSRATSGNYNEQFF.

The J gene is TRBJ2-3, the V gene TRBV5-4; 7 positions match TRBD2. The CDR3 contains 14 residues. The V and J ends lost 0 bases and 3 bases, in that order; junction bases with no gene match: 1. CDR1 and CDR2 from the germline V gene are SGHNT and YYREEE (reference sequence). CDR3 coding DNA: TGTGCCAGCAGCTTGGCTAGCGGAACAGATACGCAGTATTTT. This translates into CASSLASGTDTQYF.

The rearrangement joins TRBV19 to TRBJ2-7; 7 bases map to TRBD1. The CDR3 has 14 residues. Germline loops: CDR1 LNHDA, CDR2 SQIVND (reference sequence). Trimming at V came to 1 base and at J to 3 bases, leaving 3 bases not matched to a gene. CDR3: CASSIGQGIYEQYF. DNA for the CDR3: TGTGCCAGTAGTATAGGACAGGGAATCTACGAGCAGTACTTC. Full variable domain (outside the CDR3, taken from reference TRBV19 and TRBJ2-7): DGGITQSPKYLFRKEGQNVTLSCEQNLNHDAMYWYRQDPGQGLRLIYYSQIVNDFQKGDIAEGYSVSREKKESFPLTVTSAQKNPTAFYLCASSIGQGIYEQYFGPGTRLTVT.

J is TRBJ2-1 and V is TRBV9, with 13 bases aligning to TRBD2. Germline-derived CDR1 and CDR2 are SGDLS and YYNGEE. V gave up 4 bases and J gave up 7 bases; unmatched junction bases: 5. The CDR3 is 15 amino acids. CDR3 DNA sequence: TGTGCCAGCAGCCAACTAGCGGGAGGGCCGAATGAGCAGTTCTTC. Its protein product is CASSQLAGGPNEQFF.

The V and J genes are TRBV4-1 and TRBJ2-7; 11 bases are a match to TRBD2. This CDR3 comprises 16 residues. Per the germline V gene, CDR1 is MGHRA and CDR2 is YSYEKL. Losses at the gene ends were 2 bases for V and 5 bases for J; bases not matched to a gene: 8. The CDR3 sequence is CASSQPLSGRDNEQYF. CDR3 DNA: TGCGCCAGCAGCCAACCCCTTAGCGGGAGGGACAACGAGCAGTACTTC.

The chain couples TRBV15 to TRBJ2-3; the match to TRBD1 covers 7 bases. The germline V gene encodes CDR1 LNHNV and CDR2 YYDKDF (reference sequence). CDR3 length: 15 amino acids. After removal of 3 bases from V and 2 bases from J, the junction contained 5 bases not matched to a gene. For the CDR3, the DNA is TGTGCCACCAGCAGTCGCGGACAGGACACAGATACGCAGTATTTT. Translation gives CATSSRGQDTDTQYF.

The genes are TRBV4-1 and TRBJ2-5; D is ambiguous. CDR3 length: 16 residues. Germline assignment: CDR1 MGHRA and CDR2 YSYEKL. V dropped 1 base and J dropped 5 bases, with 17 bases sitting between them. The CDR3 reads CASSQGPGPRVETQYF. The DNA for the CDR3 is TGCGCCAGCAGCCAAGGGCCCGGTCCTAGGGTGGAGACCCAGTACTTC.

The chain links TRBV11-2 to TRBJ2-3; perhaps D is TRBD1 or TRBD2 (5 bases each). The V end was cut by 3 bases, the J end by 1 base, with 8 bases between. The CDR3 contains 14 residues. Per the germline V gene, CDR1 is SGHAT and CDR2 is FQNNGV. This chain's CDR3 is CASSLGRGTDTQYF. CDR3 sequence (DNA): TGTGCCAGCAGCTTGGGACGGGGCACAGATACGCAGTATTTT. Using reference TRBV11-2 and TRBJ2-3 for the parts outside the CDR3, the full variable domain is EAGVAQSPRYKIIEKRQSVAFWCNPISGHATLYWYQQILGQGPKLLIQFQNNGVVDDSQLPKDRFSAERLKGVDSTLKIQPAKLEDSAVYLCASSLGRGTDTQYFGPGTRLTVL.

The chain joins TRBV7-9 to TRBJ2-1; D possibly uses TRBD1 or TRBD2 (6 bases each). Germline CDR1 SEHNR, CDR2 FQNEAQ (reference sequence). This CDR3 has 16 amino acids. Trimming took off 7 bases at V and 0 bases at J, with 16 bases between the two ends. The CDR3 nucleotides read TGTGCCAGCATCGATTGGGGGGCGAGCTCCTACAATGAGCAGTTCTTC. It yields the protein CASIDWGASSYNEQFF.

V usage is TRBV5-1 and J usage is TRBJ2-1; no clear D gene. Trimming left V 4 bases short and J 5 bases short, with 10 bases between. CDR1 is SGHRS and CDR2 is YFSETQ in the germline V gene. The CDR3 totals 13 residues. CDR3 residues: CASSPDVNNEQFF. CDR3 in DNA: TGCGCCAGCAGCCCTGACGTTAACAATGAGCAGTTCTTC.

The chain employs TRBV5-4 and TRBJ1-1; tentative D call: TRBD1 (5 bases). Germline CDR1 SGHNT, CDR2 YYREEE (reference sequence). V was pared by 1 base and J by 9 bases, with 10 bases between. The CDR3 sequence is 12 residues long. In nucleotides, the CDR3 is TGTGCCAGCAGCTTGAATAAGGGGAAAGCTTTCTTT. Translated: CASSLNKGKAFF.

The chain is built from TRBV10-3 and TRBJ2-3; 12 bases fit TRBD1. V lost 10 bases to trimming and J lost 2 bases; unmatched junction nucleotides: 7. This CDR3 contains 15 residues. Germline loops: CDR1 ENHRY, CDR2 SYGVKD. In DNA, the CDR3 is TGTGCCACCACGGGACAGGGGGCTTACACAGATACGCAGTATTTT. Its protein product is CATTGQGAYTDTQYF.

J is TRBJ1-4 and V is TRBV6-1; D uncertain. V was trimmed by 0 bases and J by 7 bases, leaving 15 bases between them. The CDR3 extends over 16 amino acids. Germline values: CDR1 MNHNS, CDR2 SASEGT. The CDR3 nucleotides read TGTGCCAGCAGTGAAGCGCGTTCCGGGTTTAGTGAAAAACTGTTTTTT. Amino acids: CASSEARSGFSEKLFF.

The chain employs TRBV7-8 and TRBJ1-3, with TRBD1 identical over 7 bases. V lost 6 bases to trimming and J lost 3 bases; unmatched junction nucleotides: 5. This CDR3 spans 14 amino acids. Germline V CDR1 and CDR2: SGHVS, FQNEAQ. The CDR3 region has the DNA TGTGCCAGCAGTGCTGACAGGGATGGAAACACCATATATTTT. Encoded protein: CASSADRDGNTIYF.